The 10 T cell receptor beta chains presented below share a single source sample, sequenced in a study of a mutant IDH1 vaccine in newly diagnosed glioma. Data came from immunoSEQ multiplex PCR; TCRdb stores just in-frame clones and leaves some out. The sample lists about 83,000 clones, roughly nine tenths seen once, with more than 0.5% in the top ten. These receptors' targets are unknown. Noted time point: week 5, during vaccination. Alongside topical imiquimod, each dose of vaccine comprised 300 ug of mutant IDH1 20-mer peptide. Sequenced material: PBMCs, taken from a glioma patient whose treatment included an IDH1 peptide vaccine. The receptors originated from a woman between 50 and 59 years old with glioma.

This chain joins TRBV29-1 and TRBJ1-2, with D tentatively TRBD1 (6 bases). CDR1 and CDR2 from the germline V gene are SQVTM and ANQGSEA. The CDR3 consists of 14 residues. The V and J ends lost 4 bases and 2 bases respectively, with 14 bases between them. The CDR3 nucleotides read TGCAGCGTTGGGACACAGGGTTCCAACTATGGCTACACCTTC. Translation gives CSVGTQGSNYGYTF.

J is TRBJ2-7 and V is TRBV29-1; D unclear. This CDR3 region has 11 residues. Germline CDR1 and CDR2: SQVTM and ANQGSEA. V lost 8 bases and J 6 bases, leaving 14 bases between the germline ends. CDR3 region: CSTLVGREQYF. In DNA, the CDR3 is TGCAGCACCCTGGTCGGGCGCGAGCAGTACTTC.

On this clone itself: At one boundary the junction diverges from the germline segment, which might be a read error. The gene calls are TRBV7-9 and TRBJ2-7; D may be TRBD1 (5 bases). The CDR3 runs to 13 residues. Germline CDR1 SEHNR, CDR2 FQNEAQ (reference sequence). CDR3 residues: CASTLQESYEQYF. DNA for the CDR3: TGTGCCAGCACCTTACAGGAATCCTACGAGCAGTACTTC.

This clone occurred once. This chain joins TRBV7-6 and TRBJ2-2; 7 nucleotides line up with TRBD1. From germline, CDR1 is SGHVS and CDR2 FNYEAQ. Trimming at V came to 1 base and at J to 1 base, leaving 6 bases not matched to a gene. This CDR3 comprises 17 residues. DNA of the CDR3: TGTGCCAGCAGCTTAGGGTTCAGGACAGGGAACACCGGGGAGCTGTTTTTT. It codes for CASSLGFRTGNTGELFF.

J is TRBJ2-3 and V is TRBV20-1; D call uncertain. CDR3 size: 11 residues. V was shortened by 7 bases and J by 6 bases, with 11 bases between the two germline ends. Germline V gene lookup returns CDR1 DFQATT and CDR2 SNEGSKA (reference sequence). The chain's CDR3 is CSELAHDTQYF. The CDR3 coding sequence is TGCAGTGAACTCGCGCACGATACGCAGTATTTT.

The gene calls are TRBV6-5 and TRBJ1-2; no clear D gene. The CDR3 length is 15 residues. V was clipped by 5 bases and J by 4 bases, with 17 bases between them. CDR1 and CDR2 from the germline V gene are MNHEY and SVGAGI. The CDR3 DNA sequence: TGTGCCAGCAGTCGTACCGGGTCCTTAGGCTATGGCTACACCTTC. Translating gives CASSRTGSLGYGYTF.

V is TRBV4-2 and J is TRBJ2-7; 7 bases line up with TRBD1. Germline V gives CDR1 LGHNA, CDR2 YNFKEQ. The J segment lost 5 bases and the V segment lost 5 bases, leaving 15 bases of the junction unmatched. The CDR3 contains 16 residues. The CDR3 reads CASSFVPTGIYHEQYF. The CDR3 DNA sequence: TGTGCCAGCAGCTTTGTACCGACAGGGATTTATCACGAGCAGTACTTC.

The chain uses TRBV13 and TRBJ2-3; 8 bases fit TRBD2. Looked up from germline, CDR1 is PRHDT and CDR2 is FYEKMQ (reference sequence). The V and J ends lost 1 base and 2 bases, in that order; junction bases with no gene match: 11. The CDR3 runs 18 residues. Here the CDR3 reads CASSLAGDLSGITDTQYF. CDR3 nucleotide sequence: TGTGCCAGCAGCTTAGCCGGGGATCTTAGCGGGATCACAGATACGCAGTATTTT.

V usage is TRBV6-1 and J usage is TRBJ2-7, with 8 bases identical to TRBD2. Trimming removed 2 bases from V and 7 bases from J; junction bases left unmatched: 7. The CDR3 totals 14 residues. Germline CDR1 and CDR2: MNHNS and SASEGT. This CDR3 is CASSEQAGDGEQYF. The CDR3 region has the DNA TGTGCCAGCAGTGAACAAGCGGGAGACGGTGAGCAGTACTTC.

The chain employs TRBV5-1 and TRBJ1-1, with 8 bases identical to TRBD1. Trimming cost V 4 bases and J 3 bases; bases outside gene matches: 11. Germline V CDR1 and CDR2: SGHRS, YFSETQ. The CDR3 sequence is 16 residues long. The CDR3 bases are TGCGCCAGCAGCCGAGTTCAGGGGGCTAGGGACACTGAAGCTTTCTTT. It codes for CASSRVQGARDTEAFF.